The T cell receptor beta chain described here comes from a study of T-cell reconstitution after alpha-beta-depleted transplantation in children. Preparation of the TCRbeta library involved a method that used unique molecular identifiers. TCRdb recomputed calls from the PCR reads with MiXCR, one row per CDR3 protein. This sample has hundreds of thousands of distinct CDR3 sequences, with 8% to 9.5% found just once. On this clonotype itself: An end of the junction differs from the germline gene, which may be a read error.

This CDR3 has 16 residues. This rearrangement joins TRBV12-3 or TRBV12-4 to TRBJ2-7; TRBD1 aligns across 8 bases. The clonotype comes from a human donor who donated a stem cell graft to a child with acute lymphoblastic leukemia. Sequenced material: PBMCs from the stem cell graft donor, taken from the stem cell graft. CDR3 nucleotides: TGTGCCAGCAGCCCCTGGGGTACAGGGGGAACAATCATCCCTAACTTC. Translating it yields CASSPWGTGGTIIPNF.